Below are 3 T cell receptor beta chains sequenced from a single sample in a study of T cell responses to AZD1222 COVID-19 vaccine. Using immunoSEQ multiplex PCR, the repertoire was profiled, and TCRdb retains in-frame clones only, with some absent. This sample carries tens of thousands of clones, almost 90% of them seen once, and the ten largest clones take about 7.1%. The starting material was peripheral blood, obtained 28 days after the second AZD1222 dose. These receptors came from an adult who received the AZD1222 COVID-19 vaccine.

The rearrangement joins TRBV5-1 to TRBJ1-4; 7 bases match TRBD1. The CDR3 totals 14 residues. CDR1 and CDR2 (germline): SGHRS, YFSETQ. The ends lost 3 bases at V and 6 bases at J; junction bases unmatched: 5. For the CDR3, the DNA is TGCGCCAGCAGCTCGGGACAGAAGGATGAAAAACTGTTTTTT. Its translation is CASSSGQKDEKLFF. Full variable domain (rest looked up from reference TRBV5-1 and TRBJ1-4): KAGVTQTPRYLIKTRGQQVTLSCSPISGHRSVSWYQQTPGQGLQFLFEYFSETQRNKGNFPGRFSGRQFSNSRSEMNVSTLELGDSALYLCASSSGQKDEKLFFGSGTQLSVL.

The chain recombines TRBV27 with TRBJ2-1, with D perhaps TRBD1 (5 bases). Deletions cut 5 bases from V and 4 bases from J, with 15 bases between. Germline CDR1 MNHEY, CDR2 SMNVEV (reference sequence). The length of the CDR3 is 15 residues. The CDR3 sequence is CASSRGSALYNEQFF. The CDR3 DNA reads TGTGCCAGCAGTAGGGGTAGTGCCCTTTACAATGAGCAGTTCTTC.

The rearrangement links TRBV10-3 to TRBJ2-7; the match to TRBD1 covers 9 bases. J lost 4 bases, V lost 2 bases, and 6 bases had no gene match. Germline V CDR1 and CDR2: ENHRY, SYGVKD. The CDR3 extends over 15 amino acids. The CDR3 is CAISEPSTGGYEQYF. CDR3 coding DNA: TGTGCCATCAGTGAGCCCTCGACAGGGGGATACGAGCAGTACTTC.